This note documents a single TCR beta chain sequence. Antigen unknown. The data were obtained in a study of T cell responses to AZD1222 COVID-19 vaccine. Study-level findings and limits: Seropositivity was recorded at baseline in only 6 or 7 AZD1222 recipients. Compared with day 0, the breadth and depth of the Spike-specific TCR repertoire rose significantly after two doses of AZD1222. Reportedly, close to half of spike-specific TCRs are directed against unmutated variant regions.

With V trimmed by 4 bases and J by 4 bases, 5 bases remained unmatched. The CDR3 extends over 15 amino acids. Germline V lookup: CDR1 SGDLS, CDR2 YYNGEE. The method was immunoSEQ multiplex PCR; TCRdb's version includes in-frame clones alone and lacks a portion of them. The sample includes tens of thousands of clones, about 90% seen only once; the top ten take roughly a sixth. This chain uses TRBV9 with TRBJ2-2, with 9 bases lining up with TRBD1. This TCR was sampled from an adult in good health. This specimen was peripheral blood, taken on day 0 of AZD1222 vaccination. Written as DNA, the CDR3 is TGTGCCAGCAGCTCCCGGGACAGGGCCACCGGGGAGCTGTTTTTT. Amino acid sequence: CASSSRDRATGELFF.